A selection of T cell receptor beta chains follows, all from one sample in a study of T cell responses to AZD1222 COVID-19 vaccine. Data came from immunoSEQ multiplex PCR; TCRdb stores just in-frame clones and leaves some out. The sample lists roughly 110,000 clones; around nine tenths were seen once. The material was peripheral blood, obtained on day 0 of AZD1222 vaccination. All receptors come from an adult in good health. Both conserved end residues are trimmed from each CDR3. The D gene is left open where the match is weak.

D gene,V gene,J gene,CDR3 protein
TRBD1,TRBV12-3/TRBV12-4,TRBJ2-5,ASSLGQAETQY
-,TRBV7-2,TRBJ2-1,ASSGDNEQF
TRBD1,TRBV19,TRBJ2-6,ASSILPFDRGGANVLT
TRBD2,TRBV9,TRBJ2-5,ASSVDGGSETQY
TRBD2,TRBV4-3,TRBJ2-7,ASSQATSGGVYEQY
TRBD1,TRBV6-5,TRBJ2-7,ASSSQIGTGDHEQY
-,TRBV5-4,TRBJ1-5,ASSRGGSDQPQH
-,TRBV9,TRBJ2-2,ASSVSGTHTGELF
-,TRBV5-1,TRBJ2-3,ASSLALGGTDTQY
-,TRBV4-2,TRBJ1-1,ASSQEIDENTEAF
-,TRBV11-3,TRBJ2-2,ASSLNMNTGELF
TRBD2,TRBV6-5,TRBJ2-7,ASSWASGGTLYEQY
-,TRBV7-7,TRBJ2-2,ASSFDTQGMTGELF
TRBD1,TRBV3-1/TRBV3-2,TRBJ1-6,ASSQDGQGANNSPLH
-,TRBV2,TRBJ1-2,ASTTGLGGSYGYT
-,TRBV30,TRBJ1-5,ASSSGAVSNQPQH
-,TRBV2,TRBJ1-5,ASSEGSGVNQPQH
-,TRBV7-9,TRBJ2-7,ASSSSREQY
TRBD2,TRBV6-1,TRBJ2-1,ASSEPGLSSNEQF
-,TRBV25-1,TRBJ1-6,ASSEFGRLFDSPLH
-,TRBV5-5,TRBJ2-5,ASSRAIQETQY
-,TRBV4-3,TRBJ2-1,ASSPNSWRSSYNEQF
TRBD2,TRBV11-3,TRBJ2-5,ASSDRLATQETQY
TRBD1,TRBV19,TRBJ1-1,ASSWGTAEAF
-,TRBV11-2,TRBJ2-7,ASSGSGEQY
-,TRBV11-2,TRBJ2-7,ASRRDYEQY
TRBD1,TRBV3-1/TRBV3-2,TRBJ2-1,ARVRTGGCREQF
TRBD1,TRBV7-9,TRBJ1-5,ASSSTGVNQPQH
-,TRBV6-5,TRBJ1-1,ASSYSSNTEAF
-,TRBV5-6,TRBJ1-1,ASSEGGTEAF